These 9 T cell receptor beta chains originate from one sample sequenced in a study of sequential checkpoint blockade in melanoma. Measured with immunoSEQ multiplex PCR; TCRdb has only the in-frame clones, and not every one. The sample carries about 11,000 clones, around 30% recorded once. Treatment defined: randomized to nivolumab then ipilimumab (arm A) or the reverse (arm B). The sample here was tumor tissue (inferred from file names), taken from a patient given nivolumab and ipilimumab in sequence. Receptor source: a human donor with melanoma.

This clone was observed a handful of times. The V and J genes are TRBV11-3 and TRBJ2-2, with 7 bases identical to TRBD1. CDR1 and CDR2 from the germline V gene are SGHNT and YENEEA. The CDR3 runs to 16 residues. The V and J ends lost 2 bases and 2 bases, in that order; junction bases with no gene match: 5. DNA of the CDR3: TGTGCCAGCAGCTTACCAGACAGGGAAAACACCGGGGAGCTGTTTTTT. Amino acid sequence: CASSLPDRENTGELFF.

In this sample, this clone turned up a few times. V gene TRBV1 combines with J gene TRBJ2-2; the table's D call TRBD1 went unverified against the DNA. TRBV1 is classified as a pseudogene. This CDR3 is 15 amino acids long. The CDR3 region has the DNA TGCGCCAGCAGCCATAGGACAGAGAACACCGGGGAGCTGTTTTTT. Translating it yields CASSHRTENTGELFF.

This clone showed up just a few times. The CDR3 sequence: CASSSDRGKTQYF. DNA of the CDR3: TGTGCCAGCAGCTCCGACAGGGGGAAAACGCAGTACTTC. The chain is built from TRBV7-1 and TRBJ2-7, with 9 bases fitting TRBD1. TRBV7-1 belongs to the ORF category, with a function that is uncertain. This CDR3 is 13 amino acids long. The ends lost 3 bases at V and 9 bases at J; junction bases unmatched: 6.

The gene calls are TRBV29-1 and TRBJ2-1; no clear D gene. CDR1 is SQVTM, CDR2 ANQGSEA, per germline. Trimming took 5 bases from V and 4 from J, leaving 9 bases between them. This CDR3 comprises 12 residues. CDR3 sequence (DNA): TGCAGCGTTAGCATTTTATACAATGAGCAGTTCTTC. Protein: CSVSILYNEQFF.

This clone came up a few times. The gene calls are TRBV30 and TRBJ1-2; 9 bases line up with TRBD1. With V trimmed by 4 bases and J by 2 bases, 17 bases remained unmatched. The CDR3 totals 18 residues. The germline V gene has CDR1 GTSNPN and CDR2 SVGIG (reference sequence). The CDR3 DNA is TGTGCCTGGAATCACTTGTTCTCACAGGGGGCAGTCAACTATGGCTACACCTTC. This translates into CAWNHLFSQGAVNYGYTF.

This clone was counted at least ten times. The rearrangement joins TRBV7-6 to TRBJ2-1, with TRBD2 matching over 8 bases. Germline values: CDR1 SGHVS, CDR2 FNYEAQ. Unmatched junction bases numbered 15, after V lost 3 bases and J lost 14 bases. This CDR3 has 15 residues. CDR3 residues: CASSLGLAGGGREFF. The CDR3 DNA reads TGTGCCAGCAGCTTGGGGTTGGCGGGGGGCGGTAGGGAGTTCTTC.

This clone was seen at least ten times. DNA of the CDR3: TGTGCCAGCAGTCTACGAGGTCGCGGTAATTCACCCCTCCACTTT. Its protein product is CASSLRGRGNSPLHF. This chain links TRBV11-3 with TRBJ1-6; D gene ambiguous. This CDR3 region has 15 residues. CDR1 is SGHNT, CDR2 YENEEA, per germline. Between the trimmed V and J ends, which lost 6 bases and 6 bases, there was a span of 15 bases. Supplemented by reference TRBV11-3 and TRBJ1-6, the full variable domain reads EAGVVQSPRYKIIEKKQPVAFWCNPISGHNTLYWYLQNLGQGPELLIRYENEEAVDDSQLPKDRFSAERLKGVDSTLKIQPAELGDSAVYLCASSLRGRGNSPLHFGNGTRLTVT.

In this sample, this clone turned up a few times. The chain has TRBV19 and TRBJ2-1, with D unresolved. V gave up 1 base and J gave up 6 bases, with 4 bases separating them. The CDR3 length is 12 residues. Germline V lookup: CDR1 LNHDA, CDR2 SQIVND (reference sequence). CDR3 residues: CASSIGGNEQFF. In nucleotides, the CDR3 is TGTGCCAGTAGTATAGGCGGCAATGAGCAGTTCTTC.

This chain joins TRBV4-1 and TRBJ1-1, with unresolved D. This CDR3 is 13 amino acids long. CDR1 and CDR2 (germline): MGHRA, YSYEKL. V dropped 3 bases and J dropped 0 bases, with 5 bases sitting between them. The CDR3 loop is CASSHQVNTEAFF. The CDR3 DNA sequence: TGCGCCAGCAGCCATCAGGTGAACACTGAAGCTTTCTTT.